This T cell receptor (beta chain) was found in a study of blood T cell repertoires in COVID-19. Study as a whole: Samples came from the United States, Italy and Spain, spanning acute and convalescent COVID-19. PBMCs, B-cell-depleted T cells, or T cells provided the cDNA or gDNA that made up the material.

Per the authors' pipeline: Using reference gene primer amplification, nucleated cell counts were estimated. The data were produced by immunoSEQ multiplex PCR, yet TCRdb's version contains in-frame clones alone and is incomplete. The D gene and trimming were derived from the DNA, and the V and J assignments and clone size from that table. Among roughly 80,000 clones, roughly 90% were seen once, and the ten largest hold about a sixth. This sequence was found in a woman older than 75 with active or convalescent COVID-19. The sequenced sample was peripheral blood.

The CDR3 DNA follows: TGTGCCAGCAGCATTCAAACAGGGGCTGCTGGAAACACCATATATTTT. It encodes CASSIQTGAAGNTIYF. The chain is built from TRBV9 and TRBJ1-3, with 7 bases fitting TRBD1. Per germline, CDR1 SGDLS and CDR2 YYNGEE. The CDR3 consists of 16 residues. V lost 4 bases and J lost 2; bases outside the gene matches: 9.